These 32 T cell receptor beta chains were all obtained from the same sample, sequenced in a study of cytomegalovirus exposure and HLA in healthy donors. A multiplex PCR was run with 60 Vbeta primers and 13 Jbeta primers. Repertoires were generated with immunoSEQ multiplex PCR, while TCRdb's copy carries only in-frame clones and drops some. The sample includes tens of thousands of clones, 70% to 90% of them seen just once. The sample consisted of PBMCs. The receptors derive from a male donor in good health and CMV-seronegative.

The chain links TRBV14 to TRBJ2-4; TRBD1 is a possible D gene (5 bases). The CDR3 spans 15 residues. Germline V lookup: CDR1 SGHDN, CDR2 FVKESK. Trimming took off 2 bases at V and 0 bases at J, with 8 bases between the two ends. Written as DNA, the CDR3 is TGTGCCAGCAGCCAACAGGGATTAGCCAAAAACATTCAGTACTTC. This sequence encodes CASSQQGLAKNIQYF.

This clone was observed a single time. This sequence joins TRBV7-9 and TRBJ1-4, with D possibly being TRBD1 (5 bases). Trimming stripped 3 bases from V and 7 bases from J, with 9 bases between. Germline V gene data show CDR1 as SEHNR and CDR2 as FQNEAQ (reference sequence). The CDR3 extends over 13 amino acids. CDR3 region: CASSLLQGEKLFF. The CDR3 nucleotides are TGTGCCAGCAGCTTGCTTCAGGGTGAAAAACTGTTTTTT.

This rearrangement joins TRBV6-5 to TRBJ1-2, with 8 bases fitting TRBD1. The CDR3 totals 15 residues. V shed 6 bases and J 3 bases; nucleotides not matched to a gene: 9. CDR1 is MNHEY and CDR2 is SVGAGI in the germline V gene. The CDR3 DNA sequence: TGTGCCAGCAGAGGAAGTCAGGGGGCTTACTATGGCTACACCTTC. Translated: CASRGSQGAYYGYTF.

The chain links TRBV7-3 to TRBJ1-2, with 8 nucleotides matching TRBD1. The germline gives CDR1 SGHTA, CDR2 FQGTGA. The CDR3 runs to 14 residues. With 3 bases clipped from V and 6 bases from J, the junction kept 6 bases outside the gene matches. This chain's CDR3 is CASSFAGGADGYTF. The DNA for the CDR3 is TGTGCCAGCAGCTTCGCAGGGGGCGCTGATGGCTACACCTTC.

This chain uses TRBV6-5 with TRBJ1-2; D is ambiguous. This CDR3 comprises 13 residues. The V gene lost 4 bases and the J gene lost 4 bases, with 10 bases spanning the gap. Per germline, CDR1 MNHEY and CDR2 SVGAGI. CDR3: CASSSRRSYGYTF. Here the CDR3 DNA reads TGTGCCAGCAGTTCCCGACGGAGCTATGGCTACACCTTC.

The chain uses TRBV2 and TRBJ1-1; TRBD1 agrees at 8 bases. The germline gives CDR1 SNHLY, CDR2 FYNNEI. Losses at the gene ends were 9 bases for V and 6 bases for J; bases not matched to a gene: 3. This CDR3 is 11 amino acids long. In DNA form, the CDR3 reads TGTGCCAGTCTACAGGGGGCTGAAGCTTTCTTT. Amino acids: CASLQGAEAFF.

CDR3 coding DNA: TGTGCCAGCAGACCAACAGGGGGCACTGAAGCTTTCTTT. It translates to CASRPTGGTEAFF. V and J are TRBV5-4 and TRBJ1-1, with 8 bases lining up with TRBD1. CDR1 and CDR2 from the germline V gene are SGHNT and YYREEE (reference sequence). V shed 5 bases, J shed 4 bases, and the junction held 4 bases outside the gene matches. CDR3 size: 13 residues.

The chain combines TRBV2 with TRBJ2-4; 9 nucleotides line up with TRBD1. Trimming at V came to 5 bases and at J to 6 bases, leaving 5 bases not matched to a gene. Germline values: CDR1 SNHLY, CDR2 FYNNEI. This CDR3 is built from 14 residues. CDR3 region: CASSLSTGGNIQYF. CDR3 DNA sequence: TGTGCCAGCAGTCTCTCGACAGGGGGAAACATTCAGTACTTC.

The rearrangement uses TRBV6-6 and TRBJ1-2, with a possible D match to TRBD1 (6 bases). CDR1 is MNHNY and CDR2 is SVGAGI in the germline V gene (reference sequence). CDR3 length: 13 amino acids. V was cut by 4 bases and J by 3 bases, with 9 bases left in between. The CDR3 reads CASSFPGDYGYTF. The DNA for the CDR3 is TGTGCCAGCAGTTTTCCAGGGGACTATGGCTACACCTTC.

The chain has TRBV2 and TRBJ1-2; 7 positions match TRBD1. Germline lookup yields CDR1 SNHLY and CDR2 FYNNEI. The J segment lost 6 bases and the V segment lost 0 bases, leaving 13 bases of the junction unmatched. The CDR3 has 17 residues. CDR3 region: CASSEALPLAGGHGYTF. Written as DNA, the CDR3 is TGTGCCAGCAGTGAAGCGCTTCCTCTGGCAGGGGGACATGGCTACACCTTC.

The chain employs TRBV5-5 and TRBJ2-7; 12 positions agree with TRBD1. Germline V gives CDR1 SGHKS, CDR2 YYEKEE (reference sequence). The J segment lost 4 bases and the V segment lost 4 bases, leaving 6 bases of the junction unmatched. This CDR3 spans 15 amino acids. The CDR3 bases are TGTGCCAGCAGCCTCCGGGACAGGGGGCTATACGAGCAGTACTTC. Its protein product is CASSLRDRGLYEQYF.

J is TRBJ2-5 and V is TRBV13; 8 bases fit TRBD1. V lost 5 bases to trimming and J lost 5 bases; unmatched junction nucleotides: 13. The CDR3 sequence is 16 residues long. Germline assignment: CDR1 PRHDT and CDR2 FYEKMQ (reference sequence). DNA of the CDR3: TGTGCCAGCAGCCTAAAGGGCCAGGGGGCTTTCGAGACCCAGTACTTC. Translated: CASSLKGQGAFETQYF.

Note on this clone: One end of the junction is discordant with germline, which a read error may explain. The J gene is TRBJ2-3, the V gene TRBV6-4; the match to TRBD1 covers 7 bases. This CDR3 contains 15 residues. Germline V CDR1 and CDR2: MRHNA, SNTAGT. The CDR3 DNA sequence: TGTGCCAGCAGTGGAGGACAGGCTAGCACAGATGCGCAGTATTTT. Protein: CASSGGQASTDAQYF.

Here the CDR3 reads CASSSRDRNTGELFF. In DNA form, the CDR3 reads TGTGCCAGCAGCTCCCGGGACAGAAACACCGGGGAGCTGTTTTTT. J is TRBJ2-2 and V is TRBV13; 7 positions match TRBD1. Per the germline V gene, CDR1 is PRHDT and CDR2 is FYEKMQ (reference sequence). This CDR3 has 15 amino acids. The J segment lost 2 bases and the V segment lost 4 bases, leaving 4 bases of the junction unmatched.

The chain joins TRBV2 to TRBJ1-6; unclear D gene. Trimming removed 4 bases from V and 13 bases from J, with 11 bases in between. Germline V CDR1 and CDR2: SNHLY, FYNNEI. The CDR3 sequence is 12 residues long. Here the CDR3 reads CASSVVQVPLHF. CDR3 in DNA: TGTGCCAGCAGTGTTGTCCAGGTTCCCCTCCACTTT.

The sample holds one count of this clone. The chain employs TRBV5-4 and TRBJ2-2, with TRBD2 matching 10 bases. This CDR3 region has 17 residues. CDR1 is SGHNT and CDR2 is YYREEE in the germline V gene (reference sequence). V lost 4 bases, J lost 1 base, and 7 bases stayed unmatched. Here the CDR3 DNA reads TGTGCCAGCAGCCCGTCCATAGCGGGGGGGAACACCGGGGAGCTGTTTTTT. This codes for CASSPSIAGGNTGELFF.

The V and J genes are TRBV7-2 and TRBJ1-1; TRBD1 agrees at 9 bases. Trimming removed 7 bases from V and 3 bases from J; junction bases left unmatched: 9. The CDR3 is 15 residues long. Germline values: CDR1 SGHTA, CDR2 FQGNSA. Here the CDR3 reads CASTGGTGLDTEAFF. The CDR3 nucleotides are TGTGCCAGCACTGGGGGGACAGGGCTTGACACTGAAGCTTTCTTT.

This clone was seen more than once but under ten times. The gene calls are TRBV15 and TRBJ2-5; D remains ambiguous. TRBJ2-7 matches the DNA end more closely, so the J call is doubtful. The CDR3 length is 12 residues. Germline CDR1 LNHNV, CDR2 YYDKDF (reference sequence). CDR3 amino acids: CATSKAGYEQYF. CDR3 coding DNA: TGTGCCACCAGCAAGGCAGGCTACGAGCAGTACTTC.

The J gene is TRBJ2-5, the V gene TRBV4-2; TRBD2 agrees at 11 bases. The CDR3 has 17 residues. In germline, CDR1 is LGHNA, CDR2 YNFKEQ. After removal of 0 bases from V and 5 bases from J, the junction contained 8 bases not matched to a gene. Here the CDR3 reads CASSQDPELAGVETQYF. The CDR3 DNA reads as TGTGCCAGCAGCCAAGATCCAGAACTAGCGGGGGTTGAGACCCAGTACTTC.

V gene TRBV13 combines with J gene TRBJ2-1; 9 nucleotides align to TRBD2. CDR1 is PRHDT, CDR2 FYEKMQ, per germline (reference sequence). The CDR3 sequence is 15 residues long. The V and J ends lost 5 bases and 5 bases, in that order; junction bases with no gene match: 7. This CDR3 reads CASSNGLAMDNEQFF. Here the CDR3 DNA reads TGTGCCAGCAGCAATGGACTAGCGATGGACAATGAGCAGTTCTTC. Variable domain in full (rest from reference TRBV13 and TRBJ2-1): AAGVIQSPRHLIKEKRETATLKCYPIPRHDTVYWYQQGPGQDPQFLISFYEKMQSDKGSIPDRFSAQQFSDYHSELNMSSLELGDSALYFCASSNGLAMDNEQFFGPGTRLTVL.

The CDR3 region has the DNA TGTGCCAGCAGCTTGGCCCTGGACAGGGTAAACTATGGCTACACCTTC. The encoded protein is CASSLALDRVNYGYTF. The chain uses TRBV5-4 and TRBJ1-2; 8 bases line up with TRBD1. With V trimmed by 0 bases and J by 2 bases, 6 bases remained unmatched. The CDR3 has 16 residues. CDR1 is SGHNT, CDR2 YYREEE, per germline (reference sequence).

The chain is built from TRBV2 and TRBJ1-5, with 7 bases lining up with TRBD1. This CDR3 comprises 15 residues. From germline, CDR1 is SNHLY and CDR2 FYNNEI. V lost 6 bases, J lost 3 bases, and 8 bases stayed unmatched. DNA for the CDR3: TGTGCCAGCAGCCCGGGACAGACCCCCAATCAGCCCCAGCATTTT. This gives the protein CASSPGQTPNQPQHF.

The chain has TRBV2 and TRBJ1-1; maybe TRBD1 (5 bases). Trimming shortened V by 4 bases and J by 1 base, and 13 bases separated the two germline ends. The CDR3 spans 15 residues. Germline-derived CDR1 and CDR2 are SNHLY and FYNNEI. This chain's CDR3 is CASSVSGGGNTEAFF. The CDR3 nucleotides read TGTGCCAGCAGTGTGTCCGGGGGGGGGAACACTGAAGCTTTCTTT.

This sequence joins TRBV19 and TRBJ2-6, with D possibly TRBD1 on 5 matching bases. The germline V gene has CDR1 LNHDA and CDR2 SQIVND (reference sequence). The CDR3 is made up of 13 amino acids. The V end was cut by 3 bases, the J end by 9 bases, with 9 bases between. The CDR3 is CASSIWGRNVLTF. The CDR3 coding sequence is TGTGCCAGTAGTATTTGGGGCCGCAACGTCCTGACTTTC.

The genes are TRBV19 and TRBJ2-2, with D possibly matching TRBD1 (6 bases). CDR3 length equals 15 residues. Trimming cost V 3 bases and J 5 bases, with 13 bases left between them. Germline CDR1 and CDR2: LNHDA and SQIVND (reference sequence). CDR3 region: CASSISRRGTGELFF. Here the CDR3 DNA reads TGTGCCAGTAGTATCTCACGCAGGGGAACCGGGGAGCTGTTTTTT.

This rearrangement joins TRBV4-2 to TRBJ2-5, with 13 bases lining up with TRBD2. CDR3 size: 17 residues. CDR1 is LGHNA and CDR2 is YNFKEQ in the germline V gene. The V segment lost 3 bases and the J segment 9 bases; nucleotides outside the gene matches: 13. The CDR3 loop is CASSQGGLAGSPEPQYF. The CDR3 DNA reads TGTGCCAGCAGCCAGGGGGGACTAGCGGGGTCTCCGGAACCCCAGTACTTC.

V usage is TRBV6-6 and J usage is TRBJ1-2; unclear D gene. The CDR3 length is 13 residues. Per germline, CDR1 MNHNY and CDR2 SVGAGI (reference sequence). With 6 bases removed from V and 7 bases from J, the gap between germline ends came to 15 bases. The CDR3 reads CASREDWIFGYTF. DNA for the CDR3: TGTGCCAGCAGGGAGGACTGGATCTTTGGCTACACCTTC.

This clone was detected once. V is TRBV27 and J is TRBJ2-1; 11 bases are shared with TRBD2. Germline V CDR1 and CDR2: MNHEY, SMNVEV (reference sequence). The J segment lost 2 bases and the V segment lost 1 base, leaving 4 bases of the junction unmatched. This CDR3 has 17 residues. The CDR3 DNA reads TGTGCCAGCAGTTTATGGGTAGCGGGGGGGCCCTACAATGAGCAGTTCTTC. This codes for CASSLWVAGGPYNEQFF.

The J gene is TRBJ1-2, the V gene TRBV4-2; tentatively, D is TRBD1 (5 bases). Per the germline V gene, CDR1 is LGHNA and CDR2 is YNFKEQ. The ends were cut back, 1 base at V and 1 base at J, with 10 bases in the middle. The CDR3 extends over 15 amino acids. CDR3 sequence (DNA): TGTGCCAGCAGCCAAGCGGGGGGTAGTAACTATGGCTACACCTTC. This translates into CASSQAGGSNYGYTF.

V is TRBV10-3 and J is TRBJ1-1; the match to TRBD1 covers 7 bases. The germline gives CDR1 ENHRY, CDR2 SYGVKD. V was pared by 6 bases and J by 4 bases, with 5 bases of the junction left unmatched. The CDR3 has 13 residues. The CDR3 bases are TGTGCCATCAGCGTTGACAGGGCCACTGAAGCTTTCTTT. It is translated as CAISVDRATEAFF.

Here the CDR3 reads CSAYLEHIVNTEAFF. CDR3 sequence (DNA): TGCAGCGCCTACCTAGAACACATCGTAAACACTGAAGCTTTCTTT. V is TRBV29-1 and J is TRBJ1-1, with unresolved D. CDR1 SQVTM and CDR2 ANQGSEA come from the germline V gene. The CDR3 sequence is 15 residues long. The V end lost 7 bases, the J end lost 2 bases, and 20 bases lay between the germline ends.

CDR3 nucleotide sequence: TGTGCCAGCAGTTTAACGAGTTCGGACAGGGGACGGGGAGAGCAGTACTTC. As protein: CASSLTSSDRGRGEQYF. This chain joins TRBV27 and TRBJ2-7, with 9 bases identical to TRBD1. The ends lost 2 bases at V and 7 bases at J; junction bases unmatched: 15. CDR3 length: 17 amino acids. Germline loops: CDR1 MNHEY, CDR2 SMNVEV (reference sequence).